This passage covers 14 T cell receptor beta chains from one sample sequenced in a study of blood T cell repertoires in COVID-19. Profiling relied on immunoSEQ multiplex PCR, and the TCRdb table lists in-frame clones only, not all of them. The repertoire holds some 130,000 clones, with about 89% as singletons. The sample taken for sequencing was peripheral blood. These receptors were collected from a woman aged 70-85 years with COVID-19, enrolled during active disease.

This rearrangement joins TRBV4-1 to TRBJ2-4; 8 bases align to TRBD1. V lost 1 base to trimming and J lost 1 base; unmatched junction nucleotides: 9. Germline assignment: CDR1 MGHRA and CDR2 YSYEKL. CDR3 length: 18 amino acids. CDR3 coding DNA: TGCGCCAGCAGCCAAGGAAAGGCAGGGGGCGCGGCCAAAAACATTCAGTACTTC. Protein sequence: CASSQGKAGGAAKNIQYF.

This chain connects TRBV19 to TRBJ1-2; D is uncertain. The germline V and J ends were trimmed by 0 bases and 8 bases, with 10 bases remaining between them. This CDR3 spans 13 amino acids. CDR1 and CDR2 (germline): LNHDA, SQIVND (reference sequence). In DNA form, the CDR3 reads TGTGCCAGTAGTATAGAGAGAGGGAAGGGCTACACCTTC. As protein: CASSIERGKGYTF.

The sample holds a few counts of this clone. The rearrangement joins TRBV18 to TRBJ2-2; TRBD1 is a possible D gene (5 bases). CDR3 length equals 11 residues. Looked up from germline, CDR1 is KGHSH and CDR2 is LQKENI. V was shortened by 6 bases and J by 9 bases, with 8 bases between the two germline ends. CDR3 residues: CASSADRELFF. In nucleotides, the CDR3 is TGTGCCAGCTCCGCGGACAGGGAGCTGTTTTTT.

The chain combines TRBV18 with TRBJ1-1; possibly TRBD1 for D (5 bases). The ends were cut back, 2 bases at V and 0 bases at J, with 16 bases in the middle. The germline V gene encodes CDR1 KGHSH and CDR2 LQKENI. The CDR3 runs to 17 residues. CDR3 nucleotide sequence: TGTGCCAGCTCACCAACTTTTGGCGGGGACGTGAACACTGAAGCTTTCTTT. Its protein product is CASSPTFGGDVNTEAFF.

This chain uses TRBV10-3 with TRBJ2-1, with 11 bases fitting TRBD2. The CDR3 length is 17 residues. V gave up 3 bases and J gave up 5 bases; unmatched junction bases: 9. Germline CDR1 and CDR2: ENHRY and SYGVKD. DNA for the CDR3: TGTGCCATCAGTGATCGGGATAGCGGGGGGGCAAACAATGAGCAGTTCTTC. Translated: CAISDRDSGGANNEQFF.

The V call is TRBV5-4, the J call TRBJ1-1, with a weak D call TRBD1 (5 bases). The germline V and J ends were trimmed by 1 base and 4 bases, with 17 bases remaining between them. The V gene's germline CDR1 is SGHNT and CDR2 YYREEE (reference sequence). This CDR3 has 16 residues. CDR3 sequence: CASSLKIGGAGTEAFF. The DNA for the CDR3 is TGTGCCAGCAGCTTGAAAATCGGGGGTGCAGGCACTGAAGCTTTCTTT.

The rearrangement links TRBV5-1 to TRBJ2-1; D is perhaps TRBD2 (6 bases). The ends were cut back, 4 bases at V and 8 bases at J, with 22 bases in the middle. The germline V gene has CDR1 SGHRS and CDR2 YFSETQ. The length of the CDR3 is 16 residues. CDR3 loop: CASSPGLTGPLDEQFF. The CDR3 DNA follows: TGCGCCAGCAGCCCGGGACTTACGGGCCCTTTGGATGAGCAGTTCTTC.

V gene TRBV28 combines with J gene TRBJ2-5; TRBD2 matches 15 bases. Germline V gene data show CDR1 as MDHEN and CDR2 as SYDVKM. CDR3 size: 17 residues. V lost 5 bases and J lost 5; bases outside the gene matches: 9. The CDR3, as DNA: TGTGCCAGCAGTAAAGGACTAGCGGGGGGGCCGCGGGAGACCCAGTACTTC. This gives the protein CASSKGLAGGPRETQYF.

The V gene is TRBV7-9, the J gene TRBJ2-7; 10 bases map to TRBD1. Germline CDR1 reads SEHNR; CDR2 reads FQNEAQ (reference sequence). V was clipped by 1 base and J by 6 bases; unmatched bases: 3. The CDR3 is made up of 14 amino acids. CDR3 amino acids: CASSLGQGASEQYF. The CDR3 nucleotides are TGTGCCAGCAGCTTAGGACAGGGGGCTTCCGAGCAGTACTTC.

The chain carries TRBV6-5 and TRBJ1-1; TRBD1 agrees at 7 bases. The CDR3 consists of 12 residues. J was trimmed by 4 bases and V by 10 bases; bases with no gene match: 6. Germline V gives CDR1 MNHEY, CDR2 SVGAGI. The CDR3 loop is CANSDRVTEAFF. The CDR3 DNA reads TGTGCCAACTCTGACAGGGTCACTGAAGCTTTCTTT.

The rearrangement links TRBV5-1 to TRBJ1-4, with 7 bases lining up with TRBD1. The V gene's germline CDR1 is SGHRS and CDR2 YFSETQ. The J segment lost 5 bases and the V segment lost 4 bases, leaving 5 bases of the junction unmatched. The length of the CDR3 is 14 residues. CDR3 loop: CASSQGVGNEKLFF. The CDR3 region has the DNA TGCGCCAGCAGCCAGGGGGTAGGAAATGAAAAACTGTTTTTT.

The CDR3 loop reads CASRGVGTEAFF. DNA for the CDR3: TGTGCCAGCCGGGGGGTTGGCACTGAAGCTTTCTTT. This rearrangement joins TRBV5-8 to TRBJ1-1, with D perhaps TRBD1 (5 bases). The CDR3 is 12 amino acids. V shed 7 bases and J shed 4 bases, with 11 bases lying between them. Germline lookup yields CDR1 SGHTS and CDR2 YDEGEE.

The V gene is TRBV6-1, the J gene TRBJ1-6; D unresolved. This CDR3 has 16 residues. The germline V and J ends were trimmed by 3 bases and 11 bases, with 20 bases remaining between them. CDR1 is MNHNS and CDR2 is SASEGT in the germline V gene. CDR3 loop: CASSEWRGGAVTPLHF. The DNA of the CDR3 is TGTGCCAGCAGTGAGTGGCGAGGTGGAGCTGTAACACCCCTCCACTTT.

Turning to this clone: Different DNA sequences within this sample yield the same CDR3. The CDR3 DNA reads as TGCGCCAGCAGCCAGGGAGAGGGCGCGAACTATGGCTACACCTTC. This encodes CASSQGEGANYGYTF. The chain joins TRBV4-1 to TRBJ1-2; D not resolved. Deletions cut 3 bases from V and 2 bases from J, with 13 bases between. CDR1 and CDR2 (germline): MGHRA, YSYEKL. This CDR3 contains 15 residues.